This record looks at one T cell receptor (beta chain) sequence and its context. This clonotype was observed a few times. Its recognized antigen is unknown. Qualities for individual bases were not recorded, and no much larger clone is one base off. This record comes from a study of human T cells and chemical hapten exposure (dated by TCRdb to the early 2020s). With respect to the entire study: For sensitization, 2% DPC in acetone was applied to an approximately 2 cm by approximately 2 cm area of upper inner arm skin. The libraries were sequenced as a pool, and the TCR yield per sample differed mostly because of small variations in library volumes within the pool. Patient blood was sampled pre-sensitization (week 0) and at 2, 6 and about 24 weeks after DPC sensitization. Patch tests used Finn chambers with 0.01% DPC on the upper back, scored after 6 days by International Contact Dermatitis Research Group standards. The mostly female patient cohort included alopecia areata with under or over 50% scalp involvement, alopecia totalis and alopecia universalis. About 28 alopecia patients gave blood for TCR sequencing at one to four time points (pre-sensitization, 2, 6 and 24 weeks). Peripheral blood TCR repertoire changes were tracked in vivo in alopecia patients during primary and secondary sensitization to the hapten diphenylcyclopropenone (DPC). Throughout the roughly 23-week study period, patients were also given weekly therapeutic DPC doses on the scalp.

The time point label, as the study defines it: patch test 1, 2 weeks after DPC sensitization. This sample's treatment or condition label indicates: therapeutic diphenylcyclopropenone sensitization with weekly scalp DPC. At every patch-test visit, the blood draw took place before the patch test was put on. Patients were eligible if aged 18 to 70, diagnosed with alopecia and judged suitable for DPC therapy, and pregnant patients were excluded. Unfractionated whole blood was collected in Tempus Blood RNA tubes, and total RNA was extracted from that blood. CDR1 and CDR2 were assigned from the germline V gene as SGHTA and FQGNSA. From the cysteine up to the phenylalanine, the CDR3 has a length of 14 residues. Of all the DNA, just the CDR3 is kept, 42 bases in frame from base 1. V is reduced by 1 base and J by 4 bases, leaving a spacing of 7 bases between them. Summary of the overall study and its limitations: After repeated subsampling, the strength of the expansion versus patch-test correlation and the threshold at which it became significant changed. Alopecia, a presumed autoimmune disease, was present in all patients, so the immune response of the patients might differ from that of healthy individuals. Significantly more large CDR3 similarity clusters were formed by expanded TCRs than by pre-sensitization or healthy control sets, consistent with antigen-driven responses. DPC sensitization did not change how many TCRs were above 1 in 1000 frequency, and no evidence was found of alterations in global repertoire structure. A positive correlation was found between the number of PT1 expanded TCRs and patch test score, with significance reached at thresholds 8, 16 and 32 but not 4.

Libraries were prepared through RACE. The run used a NextSeq 500. Library preparation attached unique molecular identifiers to individual cDNA molecules for quantitative, reproducible TCR counting. Each blood RNA sample was used to sequence both TCR alpha and TCR beta chains. On the study's bioinformatics: A median of around 100,000 TCRs per sample was observed, with a range of about 23,224 to 690,600. The Decombinator software suite was used to annotate V, J and CDR3 in the TCR reads. To make PS versus PT1 abundance plots, every sample was subsampled to the same number of TCRs (28,000). TCRs were defined as expanded if absent before sensitization and observed at least eight times at the 2-week time point. Using fastp trimming at Q25 and MiXCR clonotype assembly, TCRdb reanalyzed the public sequencing data and kept in-frame beta chains. Every distinct CDR3 protein forms one entry, paired with its most common genes and DNA. TCRdb's processing, not the authors', yielded these V and J calls. The sample yields approximately 110,000 distinct CDR3 sequences; about 11% were counted once. Together, the top ten hold 3.5% of the sample.

This TCR derives from a woman aged 35 to 49 with alopecia areata. Some clones in this sample may be carry-over from other donors' samples. The sequence is built from TRBV7-2 and TRBJ1-4; the D gene identity is not certain. Sequencing used whole blood, obtained in connection with sensitization to the hapten diphenylcyclopropenone (DPC). For the CDR3, the sequence is CASSLDIFNEKLFF. The DNA sequence reads TGTGCCAGCAGCTTAGACATATTTAATGAAAAACTGTTTTTT.